Below are 21 T cell receptor beta chains sequenced from a single sample in a study of beta chain features in type 1 diabetes. Overall study findings and caveats: Shorter TCRB CDR3s, moderately but significantly so, were found in Type 1 diabetes patients in all four CD4+ subsets.

The antigens of these receptors remain unknown. Investigators reverse transcribed all isolated RNA, so they sequenced expressed TCRB transcripts. This table comes from immunoSEQ multiplex PCR, and its TCRdb copy is limited to in-frame clones, with some not included. The data show some 190,000 clones, around 8% seen once. Material: central memory CD4+ T cells from blood. The receptors were gathered from a woman between 40 and 55 years old with type 1 diabetes.

This clone came up many times. V gene TRBV23-1 combines with J gene TRBJ2-6; D may be TRBD2 (5 bases). TRBV23-1 qualifies as an ORF whose function is uncertain. The CDR3 extends over 20 amino acids. V was trimmed by 0 bases and J by 1 base, leaving 19 bases between them. The CDR3 spells CASSQSHFSRGLSGANVLTF. Here the CDR3 DNA reads TGCGCCAGCAGTCAATCCCACTTTAGTCGCGGGCTTTCTGGGGCCAACGTCCTGACTTTC.

In this sample, this clone turned up a few times. This sequence joins TRBV29-1 and TRBJ2-3, with no clear D. CDR1 SQVTM and CDR2 ANQGSEA come from the germline V gene. The CDR3 runs to 10 residues. The germline V and J ends were trimmed by 4 bases and 6 bases, with 5 bases remaining between them. The CDR3 loop reads CSVAYDTQYF. CDR3 sequence (DNA): TGCAGCGTTGCCTACGATACGCAGTATTTT.

This clone was counted a few times. The rearrangement uses TRBV18 and TRBJ2-5; D might be TRBD2 (6 bases). V was clipped by 0 bases and J by 1 base, with 9 bases between them. Germline CDR1 is KGHSH and CDR2 is LQKENI. The CDR3 sequence is 15 residues long. The CDR3 region is CASSPPGAGQETQYF. The CDR3 DNA reads TGTGCCAGCTCACCACCCGGAGCGGGCCAAGAGACCCAGTACTTC.

This clone was seen more than once but under ten times. This rearrangement joins TRBV19 to TRBJ1-5, with 12 bases fitting TRBD1. The V gene's germline CDR1 is LNHDA and CDR2 SQIVND (reference sequence). Trimming took 5 bases from V and 5 from J; bases not matched to a gene: 1. The CDR3 covers 14 residues. This CDR3 reads CASSGTGGDQPQHF. The CDR3 nucleotides are TGTGCCAGTAGTGGGACAGGGGGCGATCAGCCCCAGCATTTT.

V usage is TRBV9 and J usage is TRBJ1-5, with 7 bases lining up with TRBD1. Germline trimming cut 1 base from V and 3 bases from J; bases unmatched to any gene: 1. This CDR3 contains 14 residues. Germline V CDR1 and CDR2: SGDLS, YYNGEE. The CDR3 coding sequence is TGTGCCAGCAGCGTACAGGGGGACAATCAGCCCCAGCATTTT. Protein sequence: CASSVQGDNQPQHF.

CDR3 in DNA: TGTGCCAGCAGTTGGGACAGGAATCAGCCCCAGCATTTT. It is translated as CASSWDRNQPQHF. The chain links TRBV27 to TRBJ1-5, with 8 bases fitting TRBD1. Looked up from germline, CDR1 is MNHEY and CDR2 is SMNVEV (reference sequence). The ends lost 4 bases at V and 4 bases at J; junction bases unmatched: 0. The CDR3 covers 13 residues.

This rearrangement joins TRBV27 to TRBJ2-7, with TRBD1 matching 10 bases. After removal of 6 bases from V and 4 bases from J, the junction contained 6 bases not matched to a gene. From germline, CDR1 is MNHEY and CDR2 SMNVEV (reference sequence). This CDR3 region has 14 residues. The chain's CDR3 is CASRAPGQGYEQYF. CDR3 in DNA: TGTGCCAGCAGAGCTCCGGGACAGGGGTACGAGCAGTACTTC.

The V gene is TRBV5-5, the J gene TRBJ1-2; perhaps TRBD1 as D (5 bases). The CDR3 sequence is 13 residues long. Germline CDR1 and CDR2: SGHKS and YYEKEE (reference sequence). V lost 2 bases to trimming and J lost 4 bases, with 9 bases between them. CDR3 protein: CASSFGGVYGYTF. The DNA of the CDR3 is TGTGCCAGCAGCTTCGGAGGGGTCTATGGCTACACCTTC.

The V call is TRBV7-2, the J call TRBJ2-7; the D gene is possibly TRBD1 (5 bases). Germline V CDR1 and CDR2: SGHTA, FQGNSA. V dropped 2 bases and J dropped 3 bases, with 11 bases sitting between them. There are 14 residues in the CDR3. This CDR3 reads CASSLSPGNYEQYF. In DNA, the CDR3 is TGTGCCAGCAGCTTAAGTCCAGGGAACTACGAGCAGTACTTC. The entire variable domain, with the rest obtained from reference TRBV7-2 and TRBJ2-7, is as follows: GAGVSQSPSNKVTEKGKDVELRCDPISGHTALYWYRQSLGQGLEFLIYFQGNSAPDKSGLPSDRFSAERTGGSVSTLTIQRTQQEDSAVYLCASSLSPGNYEQYFGPGTRLTVT.

This sequence joins TRBV9 and TRBJ1-5; 8 nucleotides match TRBD1. The CDR3 contains 15 residues. CDR1 is SGDLS and CDR2 is YYNGEE in the germline V gene. Unmatched junction bases numbered 8, after V lost 5 bases and J lost 4 bases. CDR3 DNA: TGTGCCAGCAGTCTTACAGGGGGGAATAATCAGCCCCAGCATTTT. Amino acid sequence: CASSLTGGNNQPQHF.

V usage is TRBV5-4 and J usage is TRBJ1-6, with a tentative D call TRBD1 (5 bases). CDR1 is SGHNT, CDR2 YYREEE, per germline (reference sequence). The length of the CDR3 is 15 residues. V lost 4 bases, J lost 7 bases, and 15 bases lay in between. The CDR3 nucleotides are TGTGCCAGCAGCGAAAGGGGCGGACGAAATTCACCCCTCCACTTT. Translating it yields CASSERGGRNSPLHF.

In this sample, this clone turned up a few times. V is TRBV28 and J is TRBJ2-5; 8 positions agree with TRBD1. The junction had 7 bases not matched to a gene; V was cut back by 6 bases and J by 4 bases. Germline V CDR1 and CDR2: MDHEN, SYDVKM. The CDR3 has 14 amino acids. The CDR3 protein is CASRGGQGAETQYF. The CDR3 DNA reads as TGTGCCAGCAGGGGCGGCCAGGGGGCAGAGACCCAGTACTTC.

The chain joins TRBV20-1 to TRBJ2-1; the D is unclear. Germline V gene sequence: CDR1 DFQATT, CDR2 SNEGSKA (reference sequence). V was trimmed by 6 bases and J by 8 bases, leaving 11 bases between them. This CDR3 region has 11 residues. CDR3 residues: CSASEYDEQFF. The CDR3 nucleotides read TGCAGTGCATCGGAGTACGATGAGCAGTTCTTC.

This clone came up a few times. The rearrangement links TRBV29-1 to TRBJ2-3; 13 nucleotides align to TRBD2. The CDR3 contains 19 residues. J lost 5 bases, V lost 2 bases, and 16 bases had no gene match. Per the germline V gene, CDR1 is SQVTM and CDR2 is ANQGSEA. In nucleotides, the CDR3 is TGCAGCGTTGAAAACCCGAGAACCACTACTAGCGGGGGGGGAGATACGCAGTATTTT. Amino acids: CSVENPRTTTSGGGDTQYF.

This clone came up a few times. The J gene is TRBJ2-7, the V gene TRBV18, with 8 bases matching TRBD1. The V gene's germline CDR1 is KGHSH and CDR2 LQKENI. The V segment lost 4 bases and the J segment 3 bases; nucleotides outside the gene matches: 5. The CDR3 has 14 residues. In DNA form, the CDR3 reads TGTGCCAGCTCACTCGGACAGGGTCGCTACGAGCAGTACTTC. This codes for CASSLGQGRYEQYF.

This rearrangement joins TRBV30 to TRBJ1-1; 7 bases fit TRBD1. Germline CDR1 GTSNPN, CDR2 SVGIG (reference sequence). The CDR3 runs to 13 residues. Trimming removed 5 bases from V and 1 base from J; junction bases left unmatched: 4. CDR3 DNA: TGTGCCTGGGCCCGGACAGGGAACACTGAAGCTTTCTTT. This encodes CAWARTGNTEAFF.

The chain is built from TRBV5-1 and TRBJ1-2, with D possibly being TRBD1 (6 bases). This CDR3 is built from 15 residues. With 4 bases removed from V and 6 bases from J, the gap between germline ends came to 19 bases. Per the germline V gene, CDR1 is SGHRS and CDR2 is YFSETQ. DNA of the CDR3: TGCGCCAGCAGCCGATCCAAGACAGGACCTGATGGCTACACCTTC. Protein sequence: CASSRSKTGPDGYTF.

V and J are TRBV28 and TRBJ2-1; 11 nucleotides agree with TRBD2. The CDR3 contains 15 residues. Germline V gene data show CDR1 as MDHEN and CDR2 as SYDVKM. Germline trimming cut 5 bases from V and 7 bases from J; bases unmatched to any gene: 7. The CDR3 DNA sequence: TGTGCCAGCAGTATCACTAGCGGGAGAGGGAATGAGCAGTTCTTC. This codes for CASSITSGRGNEQFF.

J is TRBJ2-2 and V is TRBV28; unclear D gene. Trimming shortened V by 3 bases and J by 6 bases, and 8 bases separated the two germline ends. The V gene's germline CDR1 is MDHEN and CDR2 SYDVKM. This CDR3 has 13 residues. The CDR3 DNA sequence: TGTGCCAGCAGTTTCTTTACTTCCGGGGAGCTGTTTTTT. This encodes CASSFFTSGELFF.

This clone has more than one count but fewer than ten. This chain joins TRBV9 and TRBJ2-7; 9 bases align to TRBD1. Germline trimming cut 3 bases from V and 7 bases from J; bases unmatched to any gene: 17. This CDR3 comprises 17 residues. CDR1 and CDR2 (germline): SGDLS, YYNGEE. In DNA, the CDR3 is TGTGCCAGCAGCGAAACAGCGATAGGGACAGGGATGAAGGAGCAGTACTTC. Its translation: CASSETAIGTGMKEQYF. Drawing the rest from reference TRBV9 and TRBJ2-7, the complete variable domain is DSGVTQTPKHLITATGQRVTLRCSPRSGDLSVYWYQQSLDQGLQFLIQYYNGEERAKGNILERFSAQQFPDLHSELNLSSLELGDSALYFCASSETAIGTGMKEQYFGPGTRLTVT.

This chain connects TRBV5-4 to TRBJ2-6, with D perhaps TRBD2 (5 bases). V lost 0 bases and J lost 4, with 8 bases in between. There are 15 residues in the CDR3. Germline V gene lookup returns CDR1 SGHNT and CDR2 YYREEE (reference sequence). The CDR3 loop reads CASSLGGYGANVLTF. CDR3 DNA sequence: TGTGCCAGCAGCTTGGGAGGGTACGGGGCCAACGTCCTGACTTTC. Filled out from reference TRBV5-4 and TRBJ2-6, the complete variable domain reads ETGVTQSPTHLIKTRGQQVTLRCSSQSGHNTVSWYQQALGQGPQFIFQYYREEENGRGNFPPRFSGLQFPNYSSELNVNALELDDSALYLCASSLGGYGANVLTFGAGSRLTVL.